Listed here are 24 T cell receptor beta chains from one sample, sequenced in a study of blood T cell repertoires in COVID-19. The protocol was immunoSEQ multiplex PCR, while the TCRdb copy is restricted to in-frame clones and leaves out a portion. The sample gives about 200,000 clones, about 85% of which show up once; about 2.3% is in the top ten. The sequencing input was PBMCs or T cells enriched from blood (not recorded which). These receptors came from a woman in her twenties or thirties who had recovered from COVID-19.

The chain recombines TRBV11-2 with TRBJ2-1, with 7 bases matching TRBD1. V lost 5 bases, J lost 8 bases, and 12 bases stayed unmatched. Germline CDR1 SGHAT, CDR2 FQNNGV. The length of the CDR3 is 15 residues. CDR3 bases: TGTGCCAGCAGCCCGACAGGGTACAGCTCGTATGAGCAGTTCTTC. It specifies CASSPTGYSSYEQFF.

The rearrangement uses TRBV19 and TRBJ1-1, with 7 positions matching TRBD1. This CDR3 is 14 amino acids long. The germline CDR1 and CDR2 sequences are LNHDA and SQIVND (reference sequence). Trimming at V came to 5 bases and at J to 6 bases, leaving 9 bases not matched to a gene. CDR3 sequence (DNA): TGTGCCAGTAGTTTCCTAACAGGGGAGGCTGAAGCTTTCTTT. It yields the protein CASSFLTGEAEAFF.

The gene calls are TRBV5-1 and TRBJ2-1, with TRBD1 matching over 7 bases. Germline assignment: CDR1 SGHRS and CDR2 YFSETQ. V trimming: 0 bases; J trimming: 4 bases; junction bases outside the gene matches: 4. The CDR3 is 15 amino acids. In DNA form, the CDR3 reads TGCGCCAGCAGCTTGGGGGACAGAGATTACAATGAGCAGTTCTTC. As protein: CASSLGDRDYNEQFF.

This clone was picked up a small number of times. CDR3 DNA: TGTGCCAGCCATACCCTGAGAGGACAGGGGGACTATGGCTACACCTTC. Protein sequence: CASHTLRGQGDYGYTF. This sequence joins TRBV28 and TRBJ1-2; 10 bases agree with TRBD1. Germline CDR1 MDHEN, CDR2 SYDVKM. The CDR3 has 16 residues. V lost 8 bases, J lost 3 bases, and 12 bases stayed unmatched.

The chain has TRBV7-2 and TRBJ2-2, with D possibly matching TRBD1 (5 bases). V dropped 2 bases and J dropped 1 base, with 8 bases sitting between them. The CDR3 has 15 residues. The V gene's germline CDR1 is SGHTA and CDR2 FQGNSA. In nucleotides, the CDR3 is TGTGCCAGCAGCTTACAGGGTTGGAACACCGGGGAGCTGTTTTTT. It encodes CASSLQGWNTGELFF. The variable domain in full, completed from reference TRBV7-2 and TRBJ2-2, reads GAGVSQSPSNKVTEKGKDVELRCDPISGHTALYWYRQSLGQGLEFLIYFQGNSAPDKSGLPSDRFSAERTGGSVSTLTIQRTQQEDSAVYLCASSLQGWNTGELFFGEGSRLTVL.

The chain combines TRBV18 with TRBJ1-2; 10 positions match TRBD1. With V trimmed by 3 bases and J by 3 bases, 7 bases remained unmatched. Per the germline V gene, CDR1 is KGHSH and CDR2 is LQKENI. The CDR3 length is 16 residues. CDR3 nucleotide sequence: TGTGCCAGCTCACCCGGCGGGACAGGGGAAGACTATGGCTACACCTTC. As protein: CASSPGGTGEDYGYTF.

This clone was observed a few times. The chain carries TRBV28 and TRBJ1-5, with D unresolved. CDR3 length: 15 amino acids. V was trimmed by 6 bases and J by 7 bases, leaving 19 bases between them. Germline V lookup: CDR1 MDHEN, CDR2 SYDVKM. The CDR3, as DNA: TGTGCCAGCAGCACAGCGGGAGACAATAGGCAGCCCCAGCATTTT. This gives the protein CASSTAGDNRQPQHF.

This clone is labeled as large (0.1 to 1%). The chain joins TRBV3-1 (or the pseudogene TRBV3-2) to TRBJ2-3; 9 positions match TRBD1. Germline assignment: CDR1 LGHDT and CDR2 YNNKEL (reference sequence). The J segment lost 6 bases and the V segment lost 4 bases, leaving 5 bases of the junction unmatched. The CDR3 extends over 14 amino acids. The CDR3 region has the DNA TGTGCCAGCAGCCTCGGACAGGGGACGGATACGCAGTATTTT. Translating gives CASSLGQGTDTQYF.

The rearrangement uses TRBV19 and TRBJ2-7; 10 bases agree with TRBD1. Germline values: CDR1 LNHDA, CDR2 SQIVND (reference sequence). The CDR3 is 14 residues long. With V trimmed by 5 bases and J by 2 bases, 3 bases remained unmatched. CDR3 in DNA: TGTGCCAGTAGTTCCGGGACAGGGGCCTACGAGCAGTACTTC. Translation: CASSSGTGAYEQYF. Full variable domain (rest looked up from reference TRBV19 and TRBJ2-7): DGGITQSPKYLFRKEGQNVTLSCEQNLNHDAMYWYRQDPGQGLRLIYYSQIVNDFQKGDIAEGYSVSREKKESFPLTVTSAQKNPTAFYLCASSSGTGAYEQYFGPGTRLTVT.

A few counts support this clone. The rearrangement joins TRBV5-1 to TRBJ2-7; 13 bases map to TRBD2. V lost 4 bases and J lost 6; bases outside the gene matches: 7. Germline CDR1 reads SGHRS; CDR2 reads YFSETQ. The CDR3 totals 15 residues. CDR3 DNA sequence: TGCGCCAGCAGCCATACTAGCGGGGGGGCTGGCGAGCAGTACTTC. Amino acid sequence: CASSHTSGGAGEQYF.

The V call is TRBV7-2, the J call TRBJ1-3; 11 bases line up with TRBD1. Germline V CDR1 and CDR2: SGHTA, FQGNSA. The CDR3 runs to 15 residues. V shed 5 bases and J 7 bases; nucleotides not matched to a gene: 7. CDR3 nucleotide sequence: TGTGCCAGCAGCCCCACCGGGACAGGGGGGAACACCATATATTTT. It encodes CASSPTGTGGNTIYF. Supplemented by reference TRBV7-2 and TRBJ1-3, the full variable domain reads GAGVSQSPSNKVTEKGKDVELRCDPISGHTALYWYRQSLGQGLEFLIYFQGNSAPDKSGLPSDRFSAERTGGSVSTLTIQRTQQEDSAVYLCASSPTGTGGNTIYFGEGSWLTVV.

The sample holds one count of this clone. This rearrangement joins TRBV27 to TRBJ1-1; D might be TRBD1 (6 bases). Trimming left V 8 bases short and J 1 base short, with 14 bases between. CDR3 length: 14 residues. CDR1 MNHEY and CDR2 SMNVEV come from the germline V gene (reference sequence). DNA for the CDR3: TGTGCCAGCCTCAGGACAGTTTGGAACACTGAAGCTTTCTTT. Residues: CASLRTVWNTEAFF.

This chain uses TRBV5-6 with TRBJ2-3, with D unresolved. The germline gives CDR1 SGHDT, CDR2 YYEEEE. The V end lost 4 bases, the J end lost 2 bases, and 14 bases lay between the germline ends. There are 15 residues in the CDR3. This chain's CDR3 is CASSLVGLYTDTQYF. The CDR3 DNA reads TGTGCCAGCAGCCTAGTTGGGTTGTACACAGATACGCAGTATTTT.

J is TRBJ2-4 and V is TRBV9; TRBD1 agrees at 7 bases. The length of the CDR3 is 17 residues. CDR1 and CDR2 from the germline V gene are SGDLS and YYNGEE. Trimming cost V 3 bases and J 0 bases; bases outside gene matches: 9. CDR3 protein: CASSETGWTTAKNIQYF. Written as DNA, the CDR3 is TGTGCCAGCAGCGAGACAGGGTGGACGACAGCCAAAAACATTCAGTACTTC.

J is TRBJ2-7 and V is TRBV5-1; 11 bases are shared with TRBD1. CDR1 SGHRS and CDR2 YFSETQ come from the germline V gene. V was pared by 0 bases and J by 0 bases, with 2 bases of the junction left unmatched. The CDR3 extends over 16 amino acids. The CDR3 DNA is TGCGCCAGCAGCTTGGGGACAGGGGGCCTCTCCTACGAGCAGTACTTC. Its translation: CASSLGTGGLSYEQYF.

The chain couples TRBV2 to TRBJ2-2; no definite D call. The germline CDR1 and CDR2 sequences are SNHLY and FYNNEI. The CDR3 is 15 amino acids. V dropped 6 bases and J dropped 2 bases, with 13 bases sitting between them. The CDR3 spells CASRGPTLNTGELFF. The CDR3 nucleotides read TGTGCCAGCAGGGGCCCGACACTCAACACCGGGGAGCTGTTTTTT.

The chain carries TRBV3-1 (or the pseudogene TRBV3-2) and TRBJ2-1; weak D call: TRBD2 (6 bases). The CDR3 sequence is 12 residues long. V lost 4 bases to trimming and J lost 10 bases, with 11 bases between them. Germline V gene sequence: CDR1 LGHDT, CDR2 YNNKEL (reference sequence). The chain's CDR3 is CASSPPRGEQFF. The DNA for the CDR3 is TGTGCCAGCAGCCCGCCGCGGGGCGAGCAGTTCTTC.

CDR3 loop: CASSKRRARNQPQHF. CDR3 DNA sequence: TGTGCCAGCAGCAAAAGGAGGGCCCGGAATCAGCCCCAGCATTTT. The genes are TRBV21-1 and TRBJ1-5. TRBV21-1 is labeled a pseudogene. The CDR3 covers 15 residues.

The gene calls are TRBV21-1 and TRBJ2-7; the table's D call TRBD2 went unverified against the DNA. TRBV21-1 is given as a pseudogene. There are 20 residues in the CDR3. The CDR3 reads CASSNGESGTSGKREYEQYF. As DNA, the CDR3 is TGTGCCAGCAGCAACGGGGAATCCGGGACTAGCGGAAAACGGGAGTACGAGCAGTACTTC.

The chain recombines TRBV9 with TRBJ2-1; the D gene is possibly TRBD2 (6 bases). There are 13 residues in the CDR3. The germline CDR1 and CDR2 sequences are SGDLS and YYNGEE. The V gene lost 4 bases and the J gene lost 5 bases, with 10 bases spanning the gap. The CDR3 protein is CASSPQRDNEQFF. The CDR3 DNA reads TGTGCCAGCAGCCCACAGCGGGACAATGAGCAGTTCTTC. Combining the CDR3 with reference TRBV9 and TRBJ2-1 gives the whole variable domain DSGVTQTPKHLITATGQRVTLRCSPRSGDLSVYWYQQSLDQGLQFLIQYYNGEERAKGNILERFSAQQFPDLHSELNLSSLELGDSALYFCASSPQRDNEQFFGPGTRLTVL.

This clone was counted many times. The chain carries TRBV11-3 and TRBJ2-1, with TRBD1 matching over 7 bases. The J segment lost 2 bases and the V segment lost 8 bases, leaving 3 bases of the junction unmatched. The CDR3 length is 13 residues. Germline V lookup: CDR1 SGHNT, CDR2 YENEEA. CDR3 in DNA: TGTGCCAGCTCGACAGGGCCCTACAATGAGCAGTTCTTC. Translating gives CASSTGPYNEQFF.

The genes are TRBV5-8 and TRBJ1-6; 8 nucleotides line up with TRBD1. The CDR3 has 17 residues. J was trimmed by 0 bases and V by 7 bases; bases with no gene match: 9. Looked up from germline, CDR1 is SGHTS and CDR2 is YDEGEE. This CDR3 reads CASRGQEYSSYNSPLHF. CDR3 in DNA: TGTGCCAGCCGGGGACAGGAGTATTCCTCCTATAATTCACCCCTCCACTTT.

This chain connects TRBV7-2 to TRBJ1-1; D gene unclear. With 1 base removed from V and 6 bases from J, the gap between germline ends came to 15 bases. Germline V gene sequence: CDR1 SGHTA, CDR2 FQGNSA. This CDR3 comprises 15 residues. In DNA, the CDR3 is TGTGCCAGCAGCTTAGAGTTGGCGGGGAAAGCTGAAGCTTTCTTT. Its protein product is CASSLELAGKAEAFF. The entire variable domain, with the rest obtained from reference TRBV7-2 and TRBJ1-1, is as follows: GAGVSQSPSNKVTEKGKDVELRCDPISGHTALYWYRQSLGQGLEFLIYFQGNSAPDKSGLPSDRFSAERTGGSVSTLTIQRTQQEDSAVYLCASSLELAGKAEAFFGQGTRLTVV.

V usage is TRBV11-2 and J usage is TRBJ1-2, with 8 bases fitting TRBD1. Trimming removed 1 base from V and 6 bases from J; junction bases left unmatched: 4. The CDR3 runs 14 residues. Germline V gives CDR1 SGHAT, CDR2 FQNNGV. CDR3 DNA: TGTGCCAGCAGCTTAGGTGCCAGGGGGCATGGCTACACCTTC. This encodes CASSLGARGHGYTF.